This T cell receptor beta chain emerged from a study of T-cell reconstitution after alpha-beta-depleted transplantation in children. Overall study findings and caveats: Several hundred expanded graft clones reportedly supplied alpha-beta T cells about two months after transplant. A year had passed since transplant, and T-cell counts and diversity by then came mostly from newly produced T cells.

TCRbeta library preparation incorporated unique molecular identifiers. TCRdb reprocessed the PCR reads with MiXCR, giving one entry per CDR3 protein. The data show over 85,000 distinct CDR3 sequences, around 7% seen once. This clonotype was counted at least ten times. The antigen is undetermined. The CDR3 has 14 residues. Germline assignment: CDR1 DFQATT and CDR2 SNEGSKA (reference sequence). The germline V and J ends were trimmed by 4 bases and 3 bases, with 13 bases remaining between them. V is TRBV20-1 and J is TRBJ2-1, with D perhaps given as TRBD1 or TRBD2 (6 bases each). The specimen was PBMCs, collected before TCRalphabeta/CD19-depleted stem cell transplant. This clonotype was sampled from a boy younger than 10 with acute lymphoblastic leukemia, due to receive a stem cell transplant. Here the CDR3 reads CSATKGGFYNEQFF. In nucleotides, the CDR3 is TGCAGTGCTACGAAGGGGGGTTTCTACAATGAGCAGTTCTTC.